The 16 T cell receptor beta chains given below trace back to one sample, sequenced in a study of OX40 agonist ivuxolimab in advanced cancers. Some clones are missing from TCRdb's copy, which holds only in-frame ones; the method was immunoSEQ multiplex PCR. The sample includes about 75,000 clones, roughly 90% of them seen just once. The sequenced sample was CD4+ or CD8+ T cells sorted from blood, obtained in a trial of the OX40 agonist ivuxolimab. The receptor set was obtained from an adult with an advanced solid tumor such as melanoma, head and neck, liver or kidney cancer.

This rearrangement joins TRBV7-2 to TRBJ1-5, with 9 bases fitting TRBD1. The CDR3 runs to 15 residues. The J segment lost 5 bases and the V segment lost 3 bases, leaving 5 bases of the junction unmatched. CDR1 and CDR2 (germline): SGHTA, FQGNSA. CDR3 protein: CASSFTGGADQPQHF. The DNA for the CDR3 is TGTGCCAGCAGCTTTACAGGGGGCGCGGATCAGCCCCAGCATTTT.

The V and J genes are TRBV6-5 and TRBJ1-5; 9 nucleotides match TRBD1. V shed 5 bases and J 3 bases; nucleotides not matched to a gene: 2. This CDR3 spans 14 amino acids. Germline V gene data show CDR1 as MNHEY and CDR2 as SVGAGI. The CDR3 region is CASSRDRANQPQHF. The CDR3 DNA sequence: TGTGCCAGCAGTAGGGACAGGGCCAATCAGCCCCAGCATTTT.

This chain uses TRBV5-1 with TRBJ2-3; no definite D call. Germline assignment: CDR1 SGHRS and CDR2 YFSETQ. The length of the CDR3 is 15 residues. V was shortened by 0 bases and J by 0 bases, with 8 bases between the two germline ends. The CDR3 region is CASSLGTTSTDTQYF. CDR3 in DNA: TGCGCCAGCAGCTTGGGTACGACTAGCACAGATACGCAGTATTTT.

The chain carries TRBV5-1 and TRBJ2-1; 10 bases line up with TRBD2. The CDR3 spans 16 residues. In germline, CDR1 is SGHRS, CDR2 YFSETQ. V trimming: 4 bases; J trimming: 5 bases; junction bases outside the gene matches: 9. The CDR3, as DNA: TGCGCCAGCAGCCCCTTACCTCTAGCGGGGGACAATGAGCAGTTCTTC. Its translation: CASSPLPLAGDNEQFF.

The rearrangement links TRBV28 to TRBJ2-1, with D tentatively TRBD2 (5 bases). Germline CDR1 and CDR2: MDHEN and SYDVKM. V dropped 5 bases and J dropped 7 bases, with 18 bases sitting between them. The CDR3 contains 15 residues. The DNA for the CDR3 is TGTGCCAGCAGTATATCTGGCTCCGGGAAAAATGAGCAGTTCTTC. Protein product: CASSISGSGKNEQFF.

CDR3 in DNA: TGTGCCAGTAGTGATATTGGGACAGGGTCAGGCAAAAACATTCAGTACTTC. Its protein product is CASSDIGTGSGKNIQYF. The chain joins TRBV19 to TRBJ2-4, with 9 bases that match TRBD1. This CDR3 region has 17 residues. From germline, CDR1 is LNHDA and CDR2 SQIVND (reference sequence). J gave up 3 bases and V 5 bases, and 11 bases lay outside the gene matches.

As concerns this clone: Sequence at one end of the junction differs from germline and may be a read error. The V gene is TRBV6-5, the J gene TRBJ2-2, with D tentatively TRBD2 (7 bases). From germline, CDR1 is MNHEY and CDR2 SVGAGI. This CDR3 comprises 14 residues. CDR3 loop: CASSRPGGAGEPFF. The CDR3 DNA sequence: TGTGCCAGCAGTCGTCCGGGGGGCGCCGGGGAGCCGTTTTTT.

The chain links TRBV20-1 to TRBJ2-1; tentatively, D is TRBD2 (5 bases). The V and J ends lost 6 bases and 5 bases respectively, with 8 bases between them. Germline lookup yields CDR1 DFQATT and CDR2 SNEGSKA (reference sequence). This CDR3 spans 11 amino acids. In DNA form, the CDR3 reads TGCAGTGCCGGCGGGCACAATGAGCAGTTCTTC. Protein sequence: CSAGGHNEQFF.

This clone was recorded only once. This sequence joins TRBV29-1 and TRBJ1-1; D is undetermined. V gave up 5 bases and J gave up 0 bases, with 13 bases separating them. The CDR3 is 14 amino acids. Germline V CDR1 and CDR2: SQVTM, ANQGSEA. CDR3 nucleotide sequence: TGCAGCGTTAGGGTAGGGCAAATGAACACTGAAGCTTTCTTT. Protein sequence: CSVRVGQMNTEAFF.

This clone was recorded a few times. The V and J genes are TRBV29-1 and TRBJ2-3; 7 bases agree with TRBD2. The CDR3 contains 12 residues. Germline trimming cut 4 bases from V and 4 bases from J; bases unmatched to any gene: 2. Germline CDR1 reads SQVTM; CDR2 reads ANQGSEA. For the CDR3, the DNA is TGCAGCGTTGCAACTAGCGCAGATACGCAGTATTTT. Translating gives CSVATSADTQYF.

This clone appeared a few times. The CDR3 is CASSPPNRGPTEAFF. The CDR3 DNA is TGTGCCAGCAGCCCCCCCAACAGGGGGCCCACTGAAGCTTTCTTT. The chain is built from TRBV11-1 and TRBJ1-1; TRBD1 aligns across 9 bases. CDR1 is SGHAT and CDR2 is FQDESV in the germline V gene (reference sequence). V was pared by 5 bases and J by 4 bases, with 8 bases of the junction left unmatched. The length of the CDR3 is 15 residues.

The rearrangement joins TRBV5-1 to TRBJ2-7, with 10 positions matching TRBD1. V trimming: 3 bases; J trimming: 5 bases; junction bases outside the gene matches: 5. This CDR3 is built from 14 residues. Germline lookup yields CDR1 SGHRS and CDR2 YFSETQ. CDR3 in DNA: TGCGCCAGCAGCTCCGCCGGGACAGGGGACGAGCAGTACTTC. Amino acid sequence: CASSSAGTGDEQYF.

V and J are TRBV5-1 and TRBJ2-2, with 8 nucleotides matching TRBD1. Losses at the gene ends were 3 bases for V and 6 bases for J; bases not matched to a gene: 7. CDR3 length: 15 residues. Germline lookup yields CDR1 SGHRS and CDR2 YFSETQ. The CDR3, as DNA: TGCGCCAGCAGCTCGGGGACAGGAACCGCCGGGGAGCTGTTTTTT. The encoded protein is CASSSGTGTAGELFF.

J is TRBJ1-2 and V is TRBV5-5, with D possibly TRBD1 on 5 matching bases. Germline CDR1 reads SGHKS; CDR2 reads YYEKEE (reference sequence). This CDR3 spans 13 amino acids. V lost 7 bases, J lost 1 base, and 11 bases lay in between. CDR3 in amino acids: CASAPTVNYGYTF. CDR3 in DNA: TGTGCCAGCGCCCCGACAGTTAACTATGGCTACACCTTC.

The genes are TRBV2 and TRBJ2-6; the D is unclear. V lost 7 bases and J lost 4, with 14 bases in between. The CDR3 length is 15 residues. CDR1 is SNHLY and CDR2 is FYNNEI in the germline V gene. In DNA form, the CDR3 reads TGTGCCAGCACCCTAGTCCCGACGGGGGCCAACGTCCTGACTTTC. This encodes CASTLVPTGANVLTF. The full variable domain, with the rest looked up from reference TRBV2 and TRBJ2-6, is EPEVTQTPSHQVTQMGQEVILRCVPISNHLYFYWYRQILGQKVEFLVSFYNNEISEKSEIFDDQFSVERPDGSNFTLKIRSTKLEDSAMYFCASTLVPTGANVLTFGAGSRLTVL.

The chain joins TRBV5-1 to TRBJ2-5; a possible D gene is TRBD2 (6 bases). Germline values: CDR1 SGHRS, CDR2 YFSETQ. This CDR3 is 15 amino acids long. Trimming stripped 0 bases from V and 5 bases from J, with 14 bases between. Here the CDR3 reads CASSLERGYGETQYF. The DNA of the CDR3 is TGCGCCAGCAGCTTGGAACGGGGGTATGGGGAGACCCAGTACTTC.